Listed here is a single T cell receptor beta chain. CDR1 SEHNR and CDR2 FQNEAQ come from the germline V gene (reference sequence). V lost 5 bases to trimming and J lost 6 bases; unmatched junction nucleotides: 6. The CDR3 covers 16 residues. The data are from a study of T cell changes during pregnancy in multiple sclerosis. Measured with immunoSEQ multiplex PCR; TCRdb has only the in-frame clones, and not every one. The sample includes just under 45,000 clones, around 96% of them seen just once. The sample here was peripheral blood, taken in the second trimester of pregnancy. This chain joins TRBV7-9 and TRBJ2-3, with 15 bases fitting TRBD2. The source of this sequence is a female donor with multiple sclerosis, enrolled in a pregnancy study. The CDR3 DNA follows: TGTGCCAGCAGCGCAGGACTAGCGGGGGGGCGGGATACGCAGTATTTT. Encoded protein: CASSAGLAGGRDTQYF.